This T cell receptor (beta chain) was identified in a study of technical replicates of blood from a few donors. The CDR3 totals 14 residues. V lost 5 bases and J 1 base, leaving 8 bases between the germline ends. Germline CDR1 is MGHRA and CDR2 is YSYEKL. Profiled with immunoSEQ multiplex PCR; TCRdb holds only in-frame clones, not every one. Among tens of thousands of clones listed, approximately 97% were seen once. This clone occurred once. The sequenced sample consisted of T cells isolated from PBMCs. This TCR was sampled from a human donor in good health. This chain joins TRBV4-1 and TRBJ2-2; D gene uncertain. This CDR3 reads CASSFSLNTGELFF. The CDR3 DNA reads TGCGCCAGCAGCTTCTCTCTGAACACCGGGGAGCTGTTTTTT.